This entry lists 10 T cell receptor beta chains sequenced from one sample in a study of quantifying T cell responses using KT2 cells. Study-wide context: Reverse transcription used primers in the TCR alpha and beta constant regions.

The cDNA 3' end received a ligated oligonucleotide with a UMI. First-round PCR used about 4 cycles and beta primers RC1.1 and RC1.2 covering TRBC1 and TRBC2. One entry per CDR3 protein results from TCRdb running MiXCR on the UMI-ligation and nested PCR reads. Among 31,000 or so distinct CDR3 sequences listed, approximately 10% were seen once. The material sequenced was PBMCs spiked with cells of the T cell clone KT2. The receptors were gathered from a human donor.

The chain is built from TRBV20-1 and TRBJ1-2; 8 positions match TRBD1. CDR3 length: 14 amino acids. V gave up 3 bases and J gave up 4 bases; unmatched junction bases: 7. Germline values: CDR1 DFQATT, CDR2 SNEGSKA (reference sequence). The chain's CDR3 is CSARVAGGVYGYTF. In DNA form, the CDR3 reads TGCAGTGCTAGGGTGGCAGGGGGCGTCTATGGCTACACCTTC.

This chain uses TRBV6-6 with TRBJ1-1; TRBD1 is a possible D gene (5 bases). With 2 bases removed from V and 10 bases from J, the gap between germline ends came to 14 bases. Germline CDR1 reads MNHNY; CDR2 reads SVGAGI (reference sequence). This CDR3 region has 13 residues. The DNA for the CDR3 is TGTGCCAGCAGTTACCGGGGGAACGAAGGAGCTTTCTTT. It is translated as CASSYRGNEGAFF.

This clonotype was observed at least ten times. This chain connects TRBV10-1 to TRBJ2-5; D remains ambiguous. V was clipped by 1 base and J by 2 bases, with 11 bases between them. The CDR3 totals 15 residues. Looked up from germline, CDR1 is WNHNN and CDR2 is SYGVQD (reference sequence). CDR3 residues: CASSEYRDRQETQYF. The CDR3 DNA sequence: TGCGCCAGCAGTGAGTACCGCGACCGACAAGAGACCCAGTACTTC.

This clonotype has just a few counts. This chain's CDR3 is CASSFRDRGLGTYTDTQYF. CDR3 sequence (DNA): TGCGCCAGCAGTTTCCGGGACAGGGGGCTTGGGACTTACACAGATACGCAGTATTTT. The chain employs TRBV23-1 and TRBJ2-3; 12 bases fit TRBD1. TRBV23-1 is reported as an ORF; its role is uncertain. This CDR3 has 19 amino acids. With 5 bases clipped from V and 2 bases from J, the junction kept 14 bases outside the gene matches.

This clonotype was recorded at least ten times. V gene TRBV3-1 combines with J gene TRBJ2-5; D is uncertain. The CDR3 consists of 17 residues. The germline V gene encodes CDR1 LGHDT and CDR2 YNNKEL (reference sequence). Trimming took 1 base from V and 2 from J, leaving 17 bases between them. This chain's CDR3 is CASSQVRSRLIQETQYF. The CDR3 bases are TGTGCCAGCAGCCAAGTCCGAAGCAGGCTAATACAAGAGACCCAGTACTTC.

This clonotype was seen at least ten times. This CDR3 is CASSQAATGIPEAFF. Written as DNA, the CDR3 is TGTGCCAGCAGCCAAGCCGCGACAGGCATACCTGAAGCTTTCTTT. The gene calls are TRBV3-1 and TRBJ1-1; TRBD1 is a possible D gene (6 bases). This CDR3 is built from 15 residues. Germline CDR1 is LGHDT and CDR2 is YNNKEL (reference sequence). Trimming removed 1 base from V and 6 bases from J, with 15 bases in between.

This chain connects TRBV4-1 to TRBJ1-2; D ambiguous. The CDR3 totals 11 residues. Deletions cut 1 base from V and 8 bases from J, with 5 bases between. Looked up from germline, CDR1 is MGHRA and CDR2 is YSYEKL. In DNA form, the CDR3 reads TGCGCCAGCAGCCAAGTCGGCGGCTACACCTTC. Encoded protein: CASSQVGGYTF.

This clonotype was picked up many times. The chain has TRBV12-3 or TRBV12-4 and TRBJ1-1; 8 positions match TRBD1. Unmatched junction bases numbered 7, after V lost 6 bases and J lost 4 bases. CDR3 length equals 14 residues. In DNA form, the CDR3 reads TGTGCCAGCAGAAAGGACAGGGTGGCCACTGAAGCTTTCTTT. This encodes CASRKDRVATEAFF.

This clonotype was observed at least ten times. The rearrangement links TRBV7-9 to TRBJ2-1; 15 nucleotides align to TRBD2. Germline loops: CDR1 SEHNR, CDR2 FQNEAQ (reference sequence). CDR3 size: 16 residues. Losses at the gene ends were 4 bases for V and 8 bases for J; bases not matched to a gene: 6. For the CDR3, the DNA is TGTGCCAGCAGCTCAGGACTAGCGGGGGGGCCTGATGAGCAGTTCTTC. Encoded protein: CASSSGLAGGPDEQFF. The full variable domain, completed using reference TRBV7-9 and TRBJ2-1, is DTGVSQNPRHKITKRGQNVTFRCDPISEHNRLYWYRQTLGQGPEFLTYFQNEAQLEKSRLLSDRFSAERPKGSFSTLEIQRTEQGDSAMYLCASSSGLAGGPDEQFFGPGTRLTVL.

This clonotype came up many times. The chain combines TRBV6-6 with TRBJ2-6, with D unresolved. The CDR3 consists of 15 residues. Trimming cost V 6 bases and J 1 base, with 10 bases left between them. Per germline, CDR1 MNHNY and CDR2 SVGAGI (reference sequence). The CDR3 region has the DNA TGTGCCAGCAGCCTTCCGAGTTCTGGGGCCAACGTCCTGACTTTC. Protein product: CASSLPSSGANVLTF.